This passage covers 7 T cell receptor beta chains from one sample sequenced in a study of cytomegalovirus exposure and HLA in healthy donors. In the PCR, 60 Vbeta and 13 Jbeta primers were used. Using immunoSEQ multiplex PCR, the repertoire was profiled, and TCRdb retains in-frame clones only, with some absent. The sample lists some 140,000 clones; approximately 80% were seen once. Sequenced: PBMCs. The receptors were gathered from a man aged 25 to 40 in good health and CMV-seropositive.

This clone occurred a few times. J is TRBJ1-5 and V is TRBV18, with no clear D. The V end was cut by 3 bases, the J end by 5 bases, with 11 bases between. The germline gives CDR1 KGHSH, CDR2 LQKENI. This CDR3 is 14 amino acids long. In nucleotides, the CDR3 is TGTGCCAGCTCACCGAATTCAGAAGATCAGCCCCAGCATTTT. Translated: CASSPNSEDQPQHF.

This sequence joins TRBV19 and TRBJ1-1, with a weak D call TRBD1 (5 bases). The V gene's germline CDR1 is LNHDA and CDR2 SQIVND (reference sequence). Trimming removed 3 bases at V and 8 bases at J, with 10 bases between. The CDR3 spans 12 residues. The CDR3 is CASSIYGAEAFF. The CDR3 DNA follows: TGTGCCAGTAGTATTTATGGGGCGGAAGCTTTCTTT.

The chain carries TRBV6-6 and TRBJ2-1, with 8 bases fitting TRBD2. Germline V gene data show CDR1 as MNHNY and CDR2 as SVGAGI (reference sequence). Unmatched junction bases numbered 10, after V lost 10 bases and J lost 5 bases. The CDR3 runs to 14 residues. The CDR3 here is CATLTSGAHNEQFF. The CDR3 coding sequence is TGTGCCACCCTAACTAGCGGAGCTCACAATGAGCAGTTCTTC.

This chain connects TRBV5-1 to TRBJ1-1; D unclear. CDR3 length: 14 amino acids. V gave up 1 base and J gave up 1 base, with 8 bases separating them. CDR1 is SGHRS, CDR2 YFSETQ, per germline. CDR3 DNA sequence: TGCGCCAGCAGCTTGTTCGGAGAGAACACTGAAGCTTTCTTT. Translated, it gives CASSLFGENTEAFF.

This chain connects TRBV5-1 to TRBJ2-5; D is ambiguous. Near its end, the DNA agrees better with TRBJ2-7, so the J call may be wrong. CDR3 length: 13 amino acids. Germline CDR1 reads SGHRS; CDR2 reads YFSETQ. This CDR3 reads CASSLLSSYEQYF. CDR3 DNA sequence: TGCGCCAGCAGCTTGCTTAGCTCCTACGAGCAGTACTTC.

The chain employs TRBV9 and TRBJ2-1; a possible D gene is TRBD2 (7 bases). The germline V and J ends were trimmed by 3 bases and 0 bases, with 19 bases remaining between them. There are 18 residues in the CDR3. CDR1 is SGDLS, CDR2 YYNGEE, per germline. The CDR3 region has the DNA TGTGCCAGCAGCGGAGGGGGGGACTTCGTAAGCTCCTACAATGAGCAGTTCTTC. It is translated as CASSGGGDFVSSYNEQFF. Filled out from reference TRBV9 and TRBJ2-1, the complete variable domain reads DSGVTQTPKHLITATGQRVTLRCSPRSGDLSVYWYQQSLDQGLQFLIQYYNGEERAKGNILERFSAQQFPDLHSELNLSSLELGDSALYFCASSGGGDFVSSYNEQFFGPGTRLTVL.

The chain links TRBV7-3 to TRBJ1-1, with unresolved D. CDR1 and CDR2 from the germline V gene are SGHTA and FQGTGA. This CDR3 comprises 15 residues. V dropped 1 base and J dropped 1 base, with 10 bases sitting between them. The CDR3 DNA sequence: TGTGCCAGCAGCTTAAACGAGGGAGGGAACACTGAAGCTTTCTTT. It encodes CASSLNEGGNTEAFF.